Each of the 31 T cell receptor beta chains below was sequenced from the same sample in a study of cytomegalovirus exposure and HLA in healthy donors. With 60 Vbeta and 13 Jbeta primers, the PCR was carried out. This table comes from immunoSEQ multiplex PCR, and its TCRdb copy is limited to in-frame clones, with some not included. In the table there are 200,000 to 250,000 clones, just over 75% of which are singletons. The sample taken for sequencing was PBMCs. The receptors shown here come from a man between 18 and 35 years old in good health and CMV-seronegative.

V and J are TRBV29-1 and TRBJ1-5, with D perhaps matching TRBD1 (5 bases). This CDR3 is built from 13 residues. Germline values: CDR1 SQVTM, CDR2 ANQGSEA. Trimming pared 6 bases from V and 1 base from J, leaving 10 bases between. The CDR3, as DNA: TGCAGCGTAAGGGACTCGAGCAATCAGCCCCAGCATTTT. It translates to CSVRDSSNQPQHF. Looking up the rest from reference TRBV29-1 and TRBJ1-5 gives the full variable domain: SAVISQKPSRDICQRGTSLTIQCQVDSQVTMMFWYRQQPGQSLTLIATANQGSEATYESGFVIDKFPISRPNLTFSTLTVSNMSPEDSSIYLCSVRDSSNQPQHFGDGTRLSIL.

In its sample, this clone was seen a few times. This rearrangement joins TRBV6-5 to TRBJ2-3; TRBD1 agrees at 10 bases. The germline gives CDR1 MNHEY, CDR2 SVGAGI. The CDR3 spans 16 residues. The V segment lost 2 bases and the J segment 6 bases; nucleotides outside the gene matches: 8. The CDR3 DNA reads as TGTGCCAGCAGTTACGGGACAGGGGCCACGGGGGATACGCAGTATTTT. Protein: CASSYGTGATGDTQYF.

This clone was recorded a few times. The chain couples TRBV10-3 to TRBJ1-1, with 8 bases identical to TRBD1. The J segment lost 5 bases and the V segment lost 6 bases, leaving 11 bases of the junction unmatched. Germline-derived CDR1 and CDR2 are ENHRY and SYGVKD. The CDR3 consists of 15 residues. The CDR3 DNA reads as TGTGCCATCAGGGACCGGACAGGGTATGGGACTGAAGCTTTCTTT. Its protein product is CAIRDRTGYGTEAFF.

The chain uses TRBV11-2 and TRBJ2-7; D is perhaps TRBD2 (6 bases). The CDR3 covers 18 residues. V lost 5 bases to trimming and J lost 7 bases, with 30 bases between them. CDR1 is SGHAT, CDR2 FQNNGV, per germline. CDR3 nucleotide sequence: TGTGCCAGCAGCCTATTCTCGCCCGTGAGACACAACAGCGGGGAGCAGTACTTC. Translated, it gives CASSLFSPVRHNSGEQYF.

The chain uses TRBV28 and TRBJ1-2; 11 nucleotides align to TRBD1. Germline lookup yields CDR1 MDHEN and CDR2 SYDVKM. The CDR3 runs to 16 residues. V trimming: 6 bases; J trimming: 2 bases; junction bases outside the gene matches: 8. This CDR3 reads CASSKAGTGGNYGYTF. The CDR3 DNA reads TGTGCCAGCAGCAAGGCCGGGACAGGGGGAAACTATGGCTACACCTTC.

The J gene is TRBJ2-2, the V gene TRBV6-6, with TRBD1 matching over 9 bases. This CDR3 comprises 14 residues. Germline values: CDR1 MNHNY, CDR2 SVGAGI (reference sequence). J lost 7 bases, V lost 6 bases, and 6 bases had no gene match. CDR3 amino acids: CASRPDRGVGELFF. In nucleotides, the CDR3 is TGTGCCAGCAGACCCGACAGGGGGGTCGGGGAGCTGTTTTTT.

The CDR3 DNA sequence: TGTGCCAGCAAAAAGGGGCGGAGTCCCTACGAGCAGTACTTC. Translating it yields CASKKGRSPYEQYF. The chain recombines TRBV11-2 with TRBJ2-7; perhaps TRBD1 as D (5 bases). Germline CDR1 and CDR2: SGHAT and FQNNGV. V was pared by 7 bases and J by 2 bases, with 15 bases between. The CDR3 is made up of 14 amino acids.

This clone was detected only once. The chain combines TRBV2 with TRBJ1-1; weak D call: TRBD1 (5 bases). Per germline, CDR1 SNHLY and CDR2 FYNNEI. Trimming took off 7 bases at V and 3 bases at J, with 15 bases between the two ends. The CDR3 spans 14 residues. As DNA, the CDR3 is TGTGCCAGCATTTTAATCCGGGGGGACACTGAAGCTTTCTTT. Its protein product is CASILIRGDTEAFF.

The chain recombines TRBV7-8 with TRBJ2-1, with 9 bases lining up with TRBD2. This CDR3 spans 16 amino acids. V was clipped by 5 bases and J by 3 bases; unmatched bases: 8. Germline assignment: CDR1 SGHVS and CDR2 FQNEAQ. CDR3 in DNA: TGTGCCAGCAGCGGTACCGGGACTAGCCTCTACAATGAGCAGTTCTTC. It translates to CASSGTGTSLYNEQFF. Full variable domain (rest looked up from reference TRBV7-8 and TRBJ2-1): GAGVSQSPRYKVAKRGQDVALRCDPISGHVSLFWYQQALGQGPEFLTYFQNEAQLDKSGLPSDRFFAERPEGSVSTLKIQRTQQEDSAVYLCASSGTGTSLYNEQFFGPGTRLTVL.

The chain has TRBV6-5 and TRBJ1-2; a weak D match, TRBD1 (6 bases). Germline V CDR1 and CDR2: MNHEY, SVGAGI. V was pared by 2 bases and J by 7 bases, with 17 bases between. CDR3 length equals 15 residues. CDR3 DNA sequence: TGTGCCAGCAGTTACCACGGTATGGCAGGGGCTGGCTACACCTTC. Protein: CASSYHGMAGAGYTF.

Regarding this clone: The sample carries other DNA sequences with the same CDR3. The genes are TRBV6-5 and TRBJ2-5; 8 bases fit TRBD2. V lost 6 bases to trimming and J lost 1 base; unmatched junction nucleotides: 4. This CDR3 spans 14 amino acids. The germline V gene encodes CDR1 MNHEY and CDR2 SVGAGI. This CDR3 reads CASSRGGRQETQYF. Here the CDR3 DNA reads TGTGCCAGCAGCCGGGGGGGTCGCCAAGAGACCCAGTACTTC.

V is TRBV7-3 and J is TRBJ2-1, with 7 bases identical to TRBD1. The CDR3 has 14 amino acids. The ends lost 5 bases at V and 8 bases at J; junction bases unmatched: 9. Germline V gives CDR1 SGHTA, CDR2 FQGTGA. CDR3 in DNA: TGTGCCAGCAGCCCGGGGACAGCCTGGGATGAGCAGTTCTTC. This gives the protein CASSPGTAWDEQFF.

The genes are TRBV5-1 and TRBJ1-2; 8 bases agree with TRBD1. Germline CDR1 SGHRS, CDR2 YFSETQ. The CDR3 runs to 13 residues. J gave up 6 bases and V 2 bases, and 3 bases lay outside the gene matches. As DNA, the CDR3 is TGCGCCAGCAGCTTTACAGGGGGGAATGGCTACACCTTC. Its protein is CASSFTGGNGYTF.

The gene calls are TRBV27 and TRBJ2-1, with 9 bases that match TRBD2. The germline V gene has CDR1 MNHEY and CDR2 SMNVEV (reference sequence). The length of the CDR3 is 16 residues. V gave up 2 bases and J gave up 7 bases; unmatched junction bases: 9. The CDR3 reads CASSLLAGGPRNEQFF. DNA of the CDR3: TGTGCCAGCAGTTTACTCGCGGGAGGGCCTCGAAATGAGCAGTTCTTC.

The chain carries TRBV19 and TRBJ1-1; 12 nucleotides line up with TRBD1. The length of the CDR3 is 17 residues. V gave up 4 bases and J gave up 1 base; unmatched junction bases: 7. Per the germline V gene, CDR1 is LNHDA and CDR2 is SQIVND (reference sequence). The CDR3 DNA is TGTGCCAGTAGTACAAGGGACAGGGGGCGTGCGAACACTGAAGCTTTCTTT. It encodes CASSTRDRGRANTEAFF.

This chain joins TRBV19 and TRBJ1-5, with TRBD1 matching 8 bases. This CDR3 is built from 14 residues. The V segment lost 6 bases and the J segment 2 bases; nucleotides outside the gene matches: 3. In germline, CDR1 is LNHDA, CDR2 SQIVND (reference sequence). The CDR3 DNA reads TGTGCCAGTAGCCAGGGGGCCGGCAATCAGCCCCAGCATTTT. Its protein is CASSQGAGNQPQHF.

The chain couples TRBV7-3 to TRBJ2-1, with 10 bases fitting TRBD2. Looked up from germline, CDR1 is SGHTA and CDR2 is FQGTGA. The CDR3 totals 16 residues. J gave up 7 bases and V 5 bases, and 11 bases lay outside the gene matches. CDR3: CASSPSSSGRRNEQFF. As DNA, the CDR3 is TGTGCCAGCAGCCCCTCCTCTAGCGGGAGAAGGAATGAGCAGTTCTTC. Supplemented by reference TRBV7-3 and TRBJ2-1, the full variable domain reads GAGVSQTPSNKVTEKGKYVELRCDPISGHTALYWYRQSLGQGPEFLIYFQGTGAADDSGLPNDRFFAVRPEGSVSTLKIQRTERGDSAVYLCASSPSSSGRRNEQFFGPGTRLTVL.

The rearrangement uses TRBV28 and TRBJ2-5; 10 positions agree with TRBD2. The V and J ends lost 8 bases and 5 bases, in that order; junction bases with no gene match: 8. The CDR3 has 14 amino acids. Germline CDR1 and CDR2: MDHEN and SYDVKM. This CDR3 reads CASEPSGSRETQYF. The CDR3 coding sequence is TGTGCCAGCGAGCCTAGCGGGAGTCGGGAGACCCAGTACTTC.

The chain links TRBV11-2 to TRBJ1-1, with no clear D. The germline CDR1 and CDR2 sequences are SGHAT and FQNNGV. V lost 1 base, J lost 11 bases, and 17 bases lay in between. This CDR3 is built from 14 residues. This CDR3 is CASSLVGGGPLAFF. Written as DNA, the CDR3 is TGTGCCAGCAGCTTAGTTGGAGGCGGCCCTCTGGCTTTCTTT.

V and J are TRBV4-1 and TRBJ1-1; perhaps TRBD1 as D (6 bases). The CDR3 has 16 residues. CDR1 MGHRA and CDR2 YSYEKL come from the germline V gene. Trimming took 0 bases from V and 4 from J, leaving 15 bases between them. CDR3 loop: CASSQDMGAGSTEAFF. CDR3 bases: TGCGCCAGCAGCCAAGATATGGGGGCGGGCAGCACTGAAGCTTTCTTT.

V usage is TRBV7-9 and J usage is TRBJ1-1, with D possibly TRBD1 on 6 matching bases. V was shortened by 1 base and J by 2 bases, with 11 bases between the two germline ends. In germline, CDR1 is SEHNR, CDR2 FQNEAQ (reference sequence). The CDR3 loop spans 15 amino acids. The CDR3 bases are TGTGCCAGCAGCTTAGAGGGGGGGATAAACACTGAAGCTTTCTTT. Translation gives CASSLEGGINTEAFF.

The chain has TRBV6-6 and TRBJ2-1; the match to TRBD2 covers 7 bases. The CDR3 runs 16 residues. The germline V gene encodes CDR1 MNHNY and CDR2 SVGAGI (reference sequence). V was pared by 7 bases and J by 4 bases, with 13 bases of the junction left unmatched. Here the CDR3 reads CASTPPGGGRYNEQFF. The CDR3 DNA is TGTGCCAGCACCCCTCCTGGGGGAGGGAGGTACAATGAGCAGTTCTTC.

This clone has a handful of counts. The chain couples TRBV21-1 to TRBJ2-7; TRBD2, the D gene given by the table, was not confirmed from the DNA. TRBV21-1 is a known pseudogene. The CDR3 has 12 residues. This chain's CDR3 is CASSKGGYEQYF. The CDR3 DNA reads TGTGCCAGCAGCAAGGGGGGCTACGAGCAGTACTTC.

This chain joins TRBV5-8 and TRBJ1-5; a possible D gene is TRBD1 (6 bases). This CDR3 region has 17 residues. Germline CDR1 SGHTS, CDR2 YDEGEE. The V and J ends lost 4 bases and 4 bases respectively, with 21 bases between them. The CDR3 spells CASSMPRTAYRNQPQHF. Here the CDR3 DNA reads TGTGCCAGCAGCATGCCACGGACAGCCTACCGGAATCAGCCCCAGCATTTT.

V and J are TRBV5-4 and TRBJ1-5, with D perhaps matching TRBD1 (6 bases). Germline lookup yields CDR1 SGHNT and CDR2 YYREEE (reference sequence). The CDR3 length is 13 residues. The V gene lost 5 bases and the J gene lost 4 bases, with 10 bases spanning the gap. CDR3 bases: TGTGCCAGCAGTAATGACAGGAATCAGCCCCAGCATTTT. Translated, it gives CASSNDRNQPQHF.

The rearrangement uses TRBV5-1 and TRBJ2-1; D may be TRBD1 (6 bases). Looked up from germline, CDR1 is SGHRS and CDR2 is YFSETQ. V lost 7 bases and J lost 6, with 14 bases in between. The CDR3 is made up of 13 amino acids. In nucleotides, the CDR3 is TGCGCCAGCTACCTGACAGGCATCAATGAGCAGTTCTTC. Translation: CASYLTGINEQFF.

The rearrangement links TRBV5-4 to TRBJ2-6; no clear D. V was clipped by 2 bases and J by 2 bases, with 2 bases between them. Germline V lookup: CDR1 SGHNT, CDR2 YYREEE (reference sequence). CDR3 size: 13 residues. The CDR3 region has the DNA TGTGCCAGCAGCTTCGCTGGGGCCAACGTCCTGACTTTC. It is translated as CASSFAGANVLTF.

This rearrangement joins TRBV14 to TRBJ2-5; D might be TRBD1 (6 bases). Germline assignment: CDR1 SGHDN and CDR2 FVKESK. The CDR3 runs to 17 residues. V lost 3 bases, J lost 2 bases, and 19 bases lay in between. The CDR3 sequence is CASSQRGQRRTQETQYF. Written as DNA, the CDR3 is TGTGCCAGCAGCCAGCGAGGACAGCGTCGGACACAAGAGACCCAGTACTTC.

This clone was seen a handful of times. The chain carries TRBV27 and TRBJ2-7; TRBD1 might be the D (6 bases). CDR1 MNHEY and CDR2 SMNVEV come from the germline V gene (reference sequence). There are 15 residues in the CDR3. Trimming removed 5 bases at V and 6 bases at J, with 20 bases between. The CDR3 loop is CASSPRQEPLSEQYF. CDR3 coding DNA: TGTGCCAGCAGTCCAAGACAGGAGCCCTTAAGCGAGCAGTACTTC.

V gene TRBV7-9 combines with J gene TRBJ1-1; D ambiguous. This CDR3 has 15 amino acids. Germline V gene sequence: CDR1 SEHNR, CDR2 FQNEAQ (reference sequence). V was trimmed by 1 base and J by 4 bases, leaving 13 bases between them. The CDR3 DNA follows: TGTGCCAGCAGCTTAGATGGGTTTCGGGGCACTGAAGCTTTCTTT. Residues: CASSLDGFRGTEAFF.

The V call is TRBV7-8, the J call TRBJ2-1; 13 positions agree with TRBD2. V trimming: 5 bases; J trimming: 8 bases; junction bases outside the gene matches: 6. Germline lookup yields CDR1 SGHVS and CDR2 FQNEAQ. CDR3 size: 15 residues. This chain's CDR3 is CASSPGTSGNHEQFF. The CDR3 region has the DNA TGTGCCAGCAGCCCCGGGACTAGCGGGAACCATGAGCAGTTCTTC. Based on the CDR3 plus reference TRBV7-8 and TRBJ2-1, the full variable domain is GAGVSQSPRYKVAKRGQDVALRCDPISGHVSLFWYQQALGQGPEFLTYFQNEAQLDKSGLPSDRFFAERPEGSVSTLKIQRTQQEDSAVYLCASSPGTSGNHEQFFGPGTRLTVL.